There are many counts of the clone carrying this T cell receptor (beta chain). What it binds is not known. After removal of 0 bases from V and 5 bases from J, the junction contained 4 bases not matched to a gene. The germline gives CDR1 ENHRY, CDR2 SYGVKD. This CDR3 has 15 residues. Time point here: longitudinal time-point 2. The unsorted libraries had their origin in 2 million PBMCs stored at -80 C. This record belongs to a study of neurological immune-mediated disorders. Study outcomes and limitations: The greatest degree of TCR clonal expansion was observed in HTLV-1-associated myelopathy, with the lowest in multiple sclerosis, below that of healthy controls.

5'RACE with 10-nucleotide random UMIs generated the cDNA. The authors obtained over 200 million TCR-beta sequences from 15-18 subjects per sequencing run. MiXCR, applied by TCRdb to the 5' RACE reads, yields one record per CDR3 protein. The sample has some 60,000 distinct CDR3 sequences; roughly 9.8% are singletons. The chain is built from TRBV10-3 and TRBJ2-3, with 8 nucleotides matching TRBD1. The sequence came from a man aged 25-45 years in good health. Sequencing used PBMCs. The CDR3 coding sequence is TGTGCCATCAGTGAGTCCCAGGGGGCGGGAGATACGCAGTATTTT. Amino acid sequence: CAISESQGAGDTQYF.